The 23 T cell receptor beta chains reported below all come from one sample, sequenced in a study of OX40 agonist ivuxolimab in advanced cancers. TCRdb's table, derived via immunoSEQ multiplex PCR, lists solely in-frame clones and lacks some. The data hold about 80,000 clones, with roughly 87% observed a single time. Sample: CD4+ or CD8+ T cells sorted from blood, taken in a trial of the OX40 agonist ivuxolimab. The receptors were sampled from an adult with an advanced solid tumor such as melanoma, head and neck, liver or kidney cancer.

The chain has TRBV5-1 and TRBJ2-3; D unresolved. CDR1 is SGHRS, CDR2 YFSETQ, per germline. CDR3 size: 15 residues. V shed 4 bases and J shed 0 bases, with 12 bases lying between them. In DNA, the CDR3 is TGCGCCAGCAGCCCGGATGGTTCAAGCACAGATACGCAGTATTTT. It encodes CASSPDGSSTDTQYF.

This clone was counted only a few times. The chain carries TRBV18 and TRBJ2-7; D is ambiguous. Germline CDR1 is KGHSH and CDR2 is LQKENI. The length of the CDR3 is 14 residues. V gave up 0 bases and J gave up 0 bases, with 6 bases separating them. The CDR3 bases are TGTGCCAGCTCACCACCTCGCGACTCCTACGAGCAGTACTTC. It codes for CASSPPRDSYEQYF.

The table lists this clone with a count of one. V gene TRBV5-8 combines with J gene TRBJ2-7; D remains unclear. This CDR3 has 13 residues. V dropped 2 bases and J dropped 0 bases, with 6 bases sitting between them. CDR1 SGHTS and CDR2 YDEGEE come from the germline V gene. This CDR3 is CASSFWSSYEQYV. The CDR3 nucleotides read TGTGCCAGCAGCTTTTGGAGCTCCTACGAGCAGTACGTC.

The V and J genes are TRBV5-6 and TRBJ2-5; D is perhaps TRBD1 or TRBD2 (5 bases each). V lost 4 bases, J lost 5 bases, and 18 bases lay in between. This CDR3 has 15 amino acids. The V gene's germline CDR1 is SGHDT and CDR2 YYEEEE. This chain's CDR3 is CASSSQGRELETQYF. The CDR3 bases are TGTGCCAGCAGCAGTCAGGGAAGGGAGTTGGAGACCCAGTACTTC.

V gene TRBV6-5 combines with J gene TRBJ2-7; TRBD2 aligns across 10 bases. This CDR3 is 14 amino acids long. The J segment lost 5 bases and the V segment lost 4 bases, leaving 5 bases of the junction unmatched. The germline gives CDR1 MNHEY, CDR2 SVGAGI. CDR3 nucleotide sequence: TGTGCCAGCAGTTTGACTAGCGGGTTTGACGAGCAGTACTTC. It translates to CASSLTSGFDEQYF.

The chain has TRBV18 and TRBJ1-1; TRBD1 aligns across 9 bases. Per germline, CDR1 KGHSH and CDR2 LQKENI. The CDR3 has 15 residues. V trimming: 3 bases; J trimming: 2 bases; junction bases outside the gene matches: 4. The CDR3 region has the DNA TGTGCCAGCTCACCCGGACAGGGGACAAACACTGAAGCTTTCTTT. Protein product: CASSPGQGTNTEAFF. Looking up the rest from reference TRBV18 and TRBJ1-1 gives the full variable domain: NAGVMQNPRHLVRRRGQEARLRCSPMKGHSHVYWYRQLPEEGLKFMVYLQKENIIDESGMPKERFSAEFPKEGPSILRIQQVVRGDSAAYFCASSPGQGTNTEAFFGQGTRLTVV.

Only one count was recorded for this clone. This chain connects TRBV6-6 to TRBJ2-6; D remains unclear. The germline V and J ends were trimmed by 2 bases and 2 bases, with 7 bases remaining between them. The CDR3 has 15 amino acids. The germline V gene has CDR1 MNHNY and CDR2 SVGAGI (reference sequence). The CDR3 nucleotides are TGTGCCAGCAGTTACAGCCTTACTGGGGCCAACGTCCTGACTTTC. It yields the protein CASSYSLTGANVLTF.

V and J are TRBV9 and TRBJ2-1; 12 nucleotides agree with TRBD2. CDR1 and CDR2 from the germline V gene are SGDLS and YYNGEE. The V gene end was trimmed by 3 bases and the J gene end by 5 bases; junction bases not matched to a gene: 3. The CDR3 is 15 amino acids. The CDR3 nucleotides read TGTGCCAGCAGCGCCAGACTAGCGGGGGACAATGAGCAGTTCTTC. Protein product: CASSARLAGDNEQFF.

The gene calls are TRBV5-6 and TRBJ2-3; 10 nucleotides agree with TRBD2. With V trimmed by 4 bases and J by 6 bases, 8 bases remained unmatched. CDR1 is SGHDT and CDR2 is YYEEEE in the germline V gene. The CDR3 has 15 amino acids. DNA of the CDR3: TGTGCCAGCAGCCGACTAGCGGGCAATAGGGATACGCAGTATTTT. This translates into CASSRLAGNRDTQYF.

The rearrangement links TRBV10-3 to TRBJ2-2, with D perhaps TRBD1 (6 bases). The CDR3 is 15 amino acids. Trimming left V 6 bases short and J 5 bases short, with 16 bases between. Germline values: CDR1 ENHRY, CDR2 SYGVKD. CDR3 in DNA: TGTGCCATCAGCCGTGAGGCAGGGGAGACCGGGGAGCTGTTTTTT. This sequence encodes CAISREAGETGELFF.

The chain joins TRBV21-1 to TRBJ2-7; TRBD2, the D gene given by the table, was not confirmed from the DNA. TRBV21-1 is classified as a pseudogene. This CDR3 has 19 residues. CDR3 bases: TGTGCCAGCAGCAAGTCCCCTAGCGGGAGGGGTGGTGTGGACTACGAGCAGTACTTC. Protein: CASSKSPSGRGGVDYEQYF.

This clone was seen just once. V gene TRBV11-2 combines with J gene TRBJ2-3; no clear D. V dropped 2 bases and J dropped 3 bases, with 6 bases sitting between them. The CDR3 is 13 amino acids. CDR1 SGHAT and CDR2 FQNNGV come from the germline V gene. DNA for the CDR3: TGTGCCAGCAGCTTACAAGTAACAGATACGCAGTATTTT. Translation gives CASSLQVTDTQYF.

The genes are TRBV14 and TRBJ2-7; D call uncertain. The V gene's germline CDR1 is SGHDN and CDR2 FVKESK. The CDR3 sequence is 14 residues long. V lost 6 bases and J 0 bases, leaving 12 bases between the germline ends. The CDR3 sequence: CASSPSLSSYEQYF. In nucleotides, the CDR3 is TGTGCCAGCAGTCCTAGTCTTAGCTCCTACGAGCAGTACTTC.

The chain recombines TRBV19 with TRBJ1-1; TRBD1 matches 8 bases. Germline V gene sequence: CDR1 LNHDA, CDR2 SQIVND (reference sequence). Trimming at V came to 7 bases and at J to 0 bases, leaving 4 bases not matched to a gene. The CDR3 has 14 amino acids. The CDR3 here is CASIQGELNTEAFF. The CDR3 region has the DNA TGTGCCAGTATACAGGGGGAGCTGAACACTGAAGCTTTCTTT.

J is TRBJ1-5 and V is TRBV27; D is perhaps TRBD1 (6 bases). Germline V CDR1 and CDR2: MNHEY, SMNVEV (reference sequence). The length of the CDR3 is 15 residues. V shed 5 bases and J shed 2 bases, with 13 bases lying between them. The CDR3 protein is CASSRGGAGNQPQHF. As DNA, the CDR3 is TGTGCCAGCAGTCGGGGGGGGGCAGGCAATCAGCCCCAGCATTTT.

The chain links TRBV18 to TRBJ1-1, with D possibly matching TRBD1 (6 bases). Deletions cut 0 bases from V and 0 bases from J, with 11 bases between. This CDR3 region has 16 residues. Germline-derived CDR1 and CDR2 are KGHSH and LQKENI. DNA for the CDR3: TGTGCCAGCTCACCACCGAACGGACAGATGAACACTGAAGCTTTCTTT. Amino acid sequence: CASSPPNGQMNTEAFF.

The chain couples TRBV5-4 to TRBJ2-3; TRBD2 matches 9 bases. This CDR3 has 17 residues. J was trimmed by 0 bases and V by 0 bases; bases with no gene match: 5. Per the germline V gene, CDR1 is SGHNT and CDR2 is YYREEE (reference sequence). CDR3 sequence (DNA): TGTGCCAGCAGCTTGGTATTAGCGGGGGCTAGCACAGATACGCAGTATTTT. This sequence encodes CASSLVLAGASTDTQYF.

The V call is TRBV10-3, the J call TRBJ2-5; TRBD2 aligns across 7 bases. CDR1 ENHRY and CDR2 SYGVKD come from the germline V gene. CDR3 length: 14 residues. Trimming removed 4 bases from V and 9 bases from J; junction bases left unmatched: 11. CDR3 protein: CAISGLAAFEAQYF. CDR3 nucleotides: TGTGCCATCAGTGGGCTAGCGGCATTTGAGGCCCAGTACTTC.

The V gene is TRBV6-6, the J gene TRBJ1-5; D not certain. The CDR3 has 13 residues. Germline V gives CDR1 MNHNY, CDR2 SVGAGI (reference sequence). The V end lost 2 bases, the J end lost 4 bases, and 6 bases lay between the germline ends. The chain's CDR3 is CASSYGGNQPQHF. The CDR3 DNA reads TGTGCCAGCAGTTACGGAGGGAATCAGCCCCAGCATTTT.

This chain connects TRBV7-2 to TRBJ2-7; 9 positions agree with TRBD2. This CDR3 spans 15 amino acids. CDR1 is SGHTA, CDR2 FQGNSA, per germline. Trimming at V came to 1 base and at J to 7 bases, leaving 8 bases not matched to a gene. This chain's CDR3 is CASSLGGGRAEEQYF. In DNA form, the CDR3 reads TGTGCCAGCAGCTTAGGGGGCGGGAGGGCCGAAGAGCAGTACTTC. Full variable domain (missing parts from reference TRBV7-2 and TRBJ2-7): GAGVSQSPSNKVTEKGKDVELRCDPISGHTALYWYRQSLGQGLEFLIYFQGNSAPDKSGLPSDRFSAERTGGSVSTLTIQRTQQEDSAVYLCASSLGGGRAEEQYFGPGTRLTVT.

J is TRBJ2-3 and V is TRBV6-1; 7 positions agree with TRBD1. J gave up 3 bases and V 2 bases, and 8 bases lay outside the gene matches. The CDR3 length is 16 residues. Germline V lookup: CDR1 MNHNS, CDR2 SASEGT. The chain's CDR3 is CASSERQQGKTDTQYF. In DNA form, the CDR3 reads TGTGCCAGCAGTGAAAGGCAACAGGGGAAGACAGATACGCAGTATTTT.

This chain joins TRBV27 and TRBJ2-3; D ambiguous. With 0 bases removed from V and 3 bases from J, the gap between germline ends came to 25 bases. Germline V lookup: CDR1 MNHEY, CDR2 SMNVEV (reference sequence). This CDR3 is 20 amino acids long. This CDR3 reads CASSLSANWIDAELTDTQYF. The DNA for the CDR3 is TGTGCCAGCAGTTTATCGGCAAATTGGATAGACGCCGAGTTGACAGATACGCAGTATTTT.

This clone came up a few times. V and J are TRBV28 and TRBJ2-2; a possible D gene is TRBD2 (5 bases). V gave up 8 bases and J gave up 1 base, with 20 bases separating them. Germline assignment: CDR1 MDHEN and CDR2 SYDVKM. The CDR3 covers 17 residues. For the CDR3, the DNA is TGTGCCAGCCGCAGGAGAAAGGCAGGACTGAACACCGGGGAGCTGTTTTTT. Translating gives CASRRRKAGLNTGELFF.